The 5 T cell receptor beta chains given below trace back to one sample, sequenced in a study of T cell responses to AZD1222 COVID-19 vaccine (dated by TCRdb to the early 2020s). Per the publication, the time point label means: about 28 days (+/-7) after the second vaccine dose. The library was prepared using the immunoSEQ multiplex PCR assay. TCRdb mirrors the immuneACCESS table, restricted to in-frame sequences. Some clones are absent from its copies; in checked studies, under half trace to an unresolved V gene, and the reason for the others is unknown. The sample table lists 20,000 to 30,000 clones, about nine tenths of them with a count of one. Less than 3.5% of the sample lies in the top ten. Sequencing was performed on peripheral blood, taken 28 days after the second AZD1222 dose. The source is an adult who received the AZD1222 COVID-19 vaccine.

The CDR3 reads CASSQDLGQGRMIAFF. The CDR3, as DNA: TGTGCCAGCAGCCAAGATTTAGGACAGGGGCGTATGATAGCTTTCTTT. V is TRBV3-1 (or the pseudogene TRBV3-2) and J is TRBJ1-1; TRBD1 agrees at 9 bases. Losses at the gene ends were 0 bases for V and 10 bases for J; bases not matched to a gene: 12. The CDR3 runs to 16 residues. Germline values: CDR1 LGHDT, CDR2 YNNKEL (reference sequence).

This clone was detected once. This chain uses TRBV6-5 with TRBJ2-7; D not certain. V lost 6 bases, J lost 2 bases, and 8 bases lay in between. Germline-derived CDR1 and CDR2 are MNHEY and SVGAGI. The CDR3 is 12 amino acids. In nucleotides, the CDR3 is TGTGCCAGCAGCTCCGGCCCCTACGAGCAGTACTTC. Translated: CASSSGPYEQYF.

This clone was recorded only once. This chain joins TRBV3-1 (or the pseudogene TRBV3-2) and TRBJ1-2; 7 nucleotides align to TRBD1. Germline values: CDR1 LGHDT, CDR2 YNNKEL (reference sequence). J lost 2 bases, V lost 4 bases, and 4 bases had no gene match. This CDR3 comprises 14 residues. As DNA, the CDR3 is TGTGCCAGCAGCCCGGGGACAGAAAACTATGGCTACACCTTC. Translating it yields CASSPGTENYGYTF.

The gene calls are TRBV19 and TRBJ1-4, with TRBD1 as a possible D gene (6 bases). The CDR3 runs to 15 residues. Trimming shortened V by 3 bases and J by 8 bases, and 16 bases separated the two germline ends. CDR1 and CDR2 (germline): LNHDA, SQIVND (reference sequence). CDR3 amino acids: CASSIMGFGGEKLFF. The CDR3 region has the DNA TGTGCCAGTAGTATCATGGGTTTCGGGGGCGAAAAACTGTTTTTT. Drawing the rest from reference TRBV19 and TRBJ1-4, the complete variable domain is DGGITQSPKYLFRKEGQNVTLSCEQNLNHDAMYWYRQDPGQGLRLIYYSQIVNDFQKGDIAEGYSVSREKKESFPLTVTSAQKNPTAFYLCASSIMGFGGEKLFFGSGTQLSVL.

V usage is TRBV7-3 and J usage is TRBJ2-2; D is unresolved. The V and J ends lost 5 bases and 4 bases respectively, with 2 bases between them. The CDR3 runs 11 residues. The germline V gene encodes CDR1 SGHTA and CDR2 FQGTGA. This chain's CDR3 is CASSTTGELFF. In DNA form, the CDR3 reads TGTGCCAGCAGCACCACCGGGGAGCTGTTTTTT. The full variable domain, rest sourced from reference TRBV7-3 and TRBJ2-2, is GAGVSQTPSNKVTEKGKYVELRCDPISGHTALYWYRQSLGQGPEFLIYFQGTGAADDSGLPNDRFFAVRPEGSVSTLKIQRTERGDSAVYLCASSTTGELFFGEGSRLTVL.